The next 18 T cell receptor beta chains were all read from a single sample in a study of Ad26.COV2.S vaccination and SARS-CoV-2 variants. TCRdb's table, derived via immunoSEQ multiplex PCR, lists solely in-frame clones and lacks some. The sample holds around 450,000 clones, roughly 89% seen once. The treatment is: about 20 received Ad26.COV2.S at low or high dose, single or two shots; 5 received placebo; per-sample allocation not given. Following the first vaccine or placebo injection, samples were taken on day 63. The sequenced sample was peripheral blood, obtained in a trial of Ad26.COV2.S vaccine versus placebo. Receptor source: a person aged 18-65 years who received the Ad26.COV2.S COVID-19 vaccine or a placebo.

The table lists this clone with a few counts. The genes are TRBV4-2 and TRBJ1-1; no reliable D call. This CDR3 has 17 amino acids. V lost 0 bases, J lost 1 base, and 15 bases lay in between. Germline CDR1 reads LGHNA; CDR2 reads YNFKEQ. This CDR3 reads CASSQEPSGVWNTEAFF. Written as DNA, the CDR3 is TGTGCCAGCAGCCAAGAACCGTCGGGCGTGTGGAACACTGAAGCTTTCTTT.

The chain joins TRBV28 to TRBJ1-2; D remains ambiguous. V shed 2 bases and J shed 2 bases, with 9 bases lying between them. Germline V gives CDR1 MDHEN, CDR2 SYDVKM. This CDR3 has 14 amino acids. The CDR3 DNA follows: TGTGCCAGCAGTTTACTTCGTCTGAACTATGGCTACACCTTC. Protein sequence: CASSLLRLNYGYTF.

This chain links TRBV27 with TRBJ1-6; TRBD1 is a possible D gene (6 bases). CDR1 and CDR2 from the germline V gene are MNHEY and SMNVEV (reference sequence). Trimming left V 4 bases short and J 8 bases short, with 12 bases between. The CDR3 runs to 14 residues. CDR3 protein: CASSSTGMDSPLHF. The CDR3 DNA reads TGTGCCAGCAGTTCTACAGGGATGGATTCACCCCTCCACTTT.

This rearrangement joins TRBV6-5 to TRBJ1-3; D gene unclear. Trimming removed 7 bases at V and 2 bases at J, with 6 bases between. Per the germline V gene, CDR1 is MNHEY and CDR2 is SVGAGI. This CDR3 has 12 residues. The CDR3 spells CASTAPGNTIYF. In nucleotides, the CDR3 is TGTGCCAGCACCGCCCCTGGAAACACCATATATTTT.

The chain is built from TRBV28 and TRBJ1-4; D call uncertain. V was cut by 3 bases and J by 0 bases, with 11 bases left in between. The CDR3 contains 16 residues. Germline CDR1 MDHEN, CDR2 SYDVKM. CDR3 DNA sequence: TGTGCCAGCAGTTTTGGACTGACCTCAACTAATGAAAAACTGTTTTTT. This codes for CASSFGLTSTNEKLFF.

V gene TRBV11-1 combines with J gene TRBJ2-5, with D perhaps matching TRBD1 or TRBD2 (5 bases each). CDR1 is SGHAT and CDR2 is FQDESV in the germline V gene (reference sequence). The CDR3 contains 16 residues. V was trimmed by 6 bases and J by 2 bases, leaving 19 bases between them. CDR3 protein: CASRGTGARVQETQYF. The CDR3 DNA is TGTGCCAGCAGGGGGACCGGGGCCAGGGTACAAGAGACCCAGTACTTC. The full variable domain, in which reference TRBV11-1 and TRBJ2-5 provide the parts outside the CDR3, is EAEVAQSPRYKITEKSQAVAFWCDPISGHATLYWYRQILGQGPELLVQFQDESVVDDSQLPKDRFSAERLKGVDSTLKIQPAELGDSAMYLCASRGTGARVQETQYFGPGTRLLVL.

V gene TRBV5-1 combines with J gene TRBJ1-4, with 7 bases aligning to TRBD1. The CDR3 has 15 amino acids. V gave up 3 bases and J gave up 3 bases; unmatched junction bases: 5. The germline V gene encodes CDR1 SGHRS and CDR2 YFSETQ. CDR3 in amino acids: CASSSRGEANEKLFF. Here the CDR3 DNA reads TGCGCCAGCAGCTCCAGGGGGGAAGCTAATGAAAAACTGTTTTTT.

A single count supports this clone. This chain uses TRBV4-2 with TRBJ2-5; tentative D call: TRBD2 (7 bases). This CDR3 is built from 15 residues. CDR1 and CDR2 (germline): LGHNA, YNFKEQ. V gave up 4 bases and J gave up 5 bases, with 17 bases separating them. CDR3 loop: CASSRGAGDEETQYF. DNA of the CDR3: TGTGCCAGCAGCCGGGGGGCGGGAGACGAGGAGACCCAGTACTTC.

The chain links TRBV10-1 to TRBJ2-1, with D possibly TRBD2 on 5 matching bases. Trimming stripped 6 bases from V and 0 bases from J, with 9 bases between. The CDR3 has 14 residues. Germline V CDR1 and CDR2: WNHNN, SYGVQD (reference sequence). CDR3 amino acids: CASREGSSYNEQFF. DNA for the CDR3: TGCGCCAGCAGAGAAGGGAGCTCCTACAATGAGCAGTTCTTC.

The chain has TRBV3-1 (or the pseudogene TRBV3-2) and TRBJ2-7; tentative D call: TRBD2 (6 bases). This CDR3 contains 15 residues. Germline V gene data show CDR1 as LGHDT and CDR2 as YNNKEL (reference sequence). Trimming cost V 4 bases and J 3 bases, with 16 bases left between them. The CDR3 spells CASSPGASARYEQYV. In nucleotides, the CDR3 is TGTGCCAGCAGCCCCGGGGCTAGCGCCCGCTACGAGCAGTACGTC.

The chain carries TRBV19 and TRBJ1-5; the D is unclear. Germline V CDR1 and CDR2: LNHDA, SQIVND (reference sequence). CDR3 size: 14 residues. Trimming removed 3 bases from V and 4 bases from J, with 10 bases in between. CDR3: CASSITGGNQPQHF. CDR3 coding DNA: TGTGCCAGTAGTATTACCGGCGGAAATCAGCCCCAGCATTTT.

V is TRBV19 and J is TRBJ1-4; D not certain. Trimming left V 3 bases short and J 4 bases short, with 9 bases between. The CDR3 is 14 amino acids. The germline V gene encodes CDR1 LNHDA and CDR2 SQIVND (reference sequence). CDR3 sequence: CASSIRSYNEKLFF. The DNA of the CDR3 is TGTGCCAGTAGTATCCGGTCCTATAATGAAAAACTGTTTTTT.

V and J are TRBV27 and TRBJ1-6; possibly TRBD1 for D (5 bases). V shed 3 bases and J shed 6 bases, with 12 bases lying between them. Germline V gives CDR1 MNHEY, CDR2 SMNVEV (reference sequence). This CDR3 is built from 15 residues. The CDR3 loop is CASSFNARGNSPLHF. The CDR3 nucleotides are TGTGCCAGCAGTTTTAACGCGAGGGGTAATTCACCCCTCCACTTT.

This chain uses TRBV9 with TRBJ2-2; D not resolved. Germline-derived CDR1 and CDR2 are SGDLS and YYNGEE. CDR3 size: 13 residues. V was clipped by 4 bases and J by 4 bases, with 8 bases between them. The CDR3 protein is CASSLPVTGELFF. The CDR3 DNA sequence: TGTGCCAGCAGCCTACCTGTCACCGGGGAGCTGTTTTTT.

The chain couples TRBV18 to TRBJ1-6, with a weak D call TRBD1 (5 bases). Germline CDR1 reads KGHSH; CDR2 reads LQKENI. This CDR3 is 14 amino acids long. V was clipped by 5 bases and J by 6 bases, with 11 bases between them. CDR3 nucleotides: TGTGCCAGCTCAGCCCGGGACGGTAATTCACCCCTCCACTTT. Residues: CASSARDGNSPLHF.

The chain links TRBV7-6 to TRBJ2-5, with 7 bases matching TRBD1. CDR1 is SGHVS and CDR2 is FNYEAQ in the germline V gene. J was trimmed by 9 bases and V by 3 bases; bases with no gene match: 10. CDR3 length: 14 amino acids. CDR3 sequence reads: CASSFAGTEVPQYF. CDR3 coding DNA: TGTGCCAGCAGCTTCGCCGGGACAGAAGTCCCCCAGTACTTC.

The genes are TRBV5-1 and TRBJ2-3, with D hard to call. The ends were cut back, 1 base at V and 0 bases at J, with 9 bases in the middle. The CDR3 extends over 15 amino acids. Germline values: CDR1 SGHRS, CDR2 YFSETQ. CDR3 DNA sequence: TGCGCCAGCAGCTTGTCCGGGCTTAGCACAGATACGCAGTATTTT. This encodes CASSLSGLSTDTQYF.

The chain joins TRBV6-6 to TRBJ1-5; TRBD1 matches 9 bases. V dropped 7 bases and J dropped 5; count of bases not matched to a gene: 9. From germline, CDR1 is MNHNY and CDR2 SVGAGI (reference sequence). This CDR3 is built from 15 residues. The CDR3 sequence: CASNPGQGSDQPQHF. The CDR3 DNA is TGTGCCAGCAACCCGGGACAGGGATCTGATCAGCCCCAGCATTTT.